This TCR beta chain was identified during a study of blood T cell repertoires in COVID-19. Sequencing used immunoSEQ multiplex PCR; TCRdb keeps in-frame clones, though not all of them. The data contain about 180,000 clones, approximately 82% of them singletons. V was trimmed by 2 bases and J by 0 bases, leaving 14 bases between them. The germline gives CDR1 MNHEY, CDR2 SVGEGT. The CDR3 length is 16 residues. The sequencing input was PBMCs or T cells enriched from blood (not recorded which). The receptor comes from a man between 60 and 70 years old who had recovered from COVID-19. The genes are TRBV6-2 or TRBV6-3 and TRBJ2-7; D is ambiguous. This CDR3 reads CASSYPLRFSSYEQYF. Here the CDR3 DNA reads TGTGCCAGCAGTTACCCCCTCCGCTTTAGCTCCTACGAGCAGTACTTC.